This passage covers 12 T cell receptor beta chains from one sample sequenced in a study of shared clonotypes between healthy human individuals. Here immunoSEQ multiplex PCR was the method, and the copy in TCRdb shows in-frame clones only, minus some. The sample has 950,000 to 1,100,000 clones; around 82% are singletons. What was sequenced was memory CD4+ T cells from PBMCs. The subset here: CD45RA-negative fraction. These receptors originate from a man aged 18-30 years in good health. Some clones in this sample may be carry-over from other donors' samples.

DNA of the CDR3: TGTGCCAGCAACCGGGGGAGGCGAGACACAGATACGCAGTATTTT. Translating gives CASNRGRRDTDTQYF. The chain has TRBV5-4 and TRBJ2-3, with D tentatively TRBD2 (6 bases). V lost 6 bases, J lost 2 bases, and 16 bases lay in between. Germline V gene lookup returns CDR1 SGHNT and CDR2 YYREEE (reference sequence). This CDR3 has 15 amino acids.

This clone was detected only once. V gene TRBV29-1 combines with J gene TRBJ1-2; tentatively, D is TRBD1 (5 bases). This CDR3 has 14 amino acids. V lost 3 bases and J lost 2, with 13 bases in between. Germline CDR1 SQVTM, CDR2 ANQGSEA. As DNA, the CDR3 is TGCAGCGTTGATGTCGGGGGACGGAACTATGGCTACACCTTC. Translation gives CSVDVGGRNYGYTF.

Regarding this clone: A much more abundant neighbour one base away suggests this may be a read error. Other nucleotide sequences from this sample produce the same CDR3. The chain has TRBV29-1 and TRBJ2-2; 10 positions agree with TRBD1. The CDR3 length is 14 residues. The germline V gene has CDR1 SQVTM and CDR2 ANQGSEA. CDR3 loop: CSVGRDRGTGELFF. The DNA for the CDR3 is TGTAGCGTTGGGCGGGACAGGGGAACCGGGGAGCTGTTTTTT.

The chain joins TRBV11-2 to TRBJ1-2; D not certain. Trimming shortened V by 3 bases and J by 4 bases, and 12 bases separated the two germline ends. The CDR3 is 14 residues long. The V gene's germline CDR1 is SGHAT and CDR2 FQNNGV. The CDR3 DNA is TGTGCCAGCAGCTTTTTGGGAGCGGCCTATGGCTACACCTTC. Its translation: CASSFLGAAYGYTF. Looking up the rest from reference TRBV11-2 and TRBJ1-2 gives the full variable domain: EAGVAQSPRYKIIEKRQSVAFWCNPISGHATLYWYQQILGQGPKLLIQFQNNGVVDDSQLPKDRFSAERLKGVDSTLKIQPAKLEDSAVYLCASSFLGAAYGYTFGSGTRLTVV.

Worth noting for this clone: The sample carries other DNA sequences with the same CDR3. The rearrangement uses TRBV7-9 and TRBJ1-2; D is ambiguous. Germline assignment: CDR1 SEHNR and CDR2 FQNEAQ (reference sequence). This CDR3 spans 15 amino acids. V was cut by 1 base and J by 0 bases, with 9 bases left in between. CDR3 sequence: CASSLEGSSNYGYTF. CDR3 nucleotides: TGTGCCAGCAGCTTAGAGGGATCGTCTAACTATGGCTACACCTTC.

This chain joins TRBV28 and TRBJ2-1; TRBD2 agrees at 12 bases. V was clipped by 6 bases and J by 12 bases; unmatched bases: 3. The V gene's germline CDR1 is MDHEN and CDR2 SYDVKM. The CDR3 is 12 residues long. CDR3 bases: TGTGCCAGCAGACTAGCGGGAGGAAGGCAGTTCTTC. Translated, it gives CASRLAGGRQFF.

The chain combines TRBV28 with TRBJ2-2; perhaps TRBD2 as D (6 bases). Trimming pared 6 bases from V and 6 bases from J, leaving 17 bases between. This CDR3 comprises 15 residues. Germline V lookup: CDR1 MDHEN, CDR2 SYDVKM. CDR3 sequence: CASSPPRWGAGELFF. The CDR3 nucleotides read TGTGCCAGCAGCCCACCGCGATGGGGGGCCGGGGAGCTGTTTTTT.

The V gene is TRBV5-1, the J gene TRBJ2-6; D might be TRBD1 (5 bases). Trimming left V 7 bases short and J 4 bases short, with 12 bases between. Per germline, CDR1 SGHRS and CDR2 YFSETQ. The CDR3 extends over 14 amino acids. The CDR3: CASGDSSGANVLTF. The CDR3 DNA is TGCGCCAGCGGCGACAGCTCCGGGGCCAACGTCCTGACTTTC.

The CDR3 nucleotides read TGTGCCACCTCTGTGGGTACCTTCTATGGCTACACCTTC. Its translation: CATSVGTFYGYTF. The chain employs TRBV6-6 and TRBJ1-2; the D is unclear. Germline CDR1 and CDR2: MNHNY and SVGAGI (reference sequence). Trimming shortened V by 10 bases and J by 4 bases, and 16 bases separated the two germline ends. The CDR3 contains 13 residues.

This clone was seen at least ten times. The rearrangement joins TRBV7-2 to TRBJ2-5; D remains unclear. The CDR3 sequence is 14 residues long. The V and J ends lost 5 bases and 2 bases respectively, with 12 bases between them. Germline V gene data show CDR1 as SGHTA and CDR2 as FQGNSA. CDR3 bases: TGTGCCAGCAGCCCACGGTGGGTACAAGAGACCCAGTACTTC. Translation gives CASSPRWVQETQYF.

CDR3 loop: CASSPVRVTGELFF. The DNA for the CDR3 is TGTGCCAGCAGCCCTGTACGGGTCACCGGGGAGCTGTTTTTT. The chain joins TRBV7-9 to TRBJ2-2, with D uncertain. Germline CDR1 reads SEHNR; CDR2 reads FQNEAQ (reference sequence). The CDR3 length is 14 residues. The V end was cut by 5 bases, the J end by 4 bases, with 11 bases between.

A few counts support this clone. The rearrangement links TRBV12-5 to TRBJ2-1; perhaps TRBD1 as D (5 bases). Germline V gene sequence: CDR1 LGHNT, CDR2 FRNRAP. The CDR3 is made up of 14 amino acids. The V and J ends lost 5 bases and 5 bases respectively, with 13 bases between them. This CDR3 reads CASGTGTGDNEQFF. The CDR3 DNA sequence: TGTGCTAGTGGTACCGGAACAGGAGACAATGAGCAGTTCTTC. Based on the CDR3 plus reference TRBV12-5 and TRBJ2-1, the full variable domain is DARVTQTPRHKVTEMGQEVTMRCQPILGHNTVFWYRQTMMQGLELLAYFRNRAPLDDSGMPKDRFSAEMPDATLATLKIQPSEPRDSAVYFCASGTGTGDNEQFFGPGTRLTVL.